A selection of T cell receptor beta chains follows, all from one sample in a study of long-term antiretroviral therapy in people with HIV. The assay was immunoSEQ multiplex PCR, and TCRdb's table has in-frame clones only and misses some. Of around 30,000 clones listed, over 75% are singletons. The material was unsorted PBMCs, obtained 1.5 years before starting antiretroviral therapy. These receptor sequences come from a man aged 18-30 years with HIV. Each CDR3 is given with its conserved first and last residue. D genes are given only for firm matches. Clone size is not always given. Where it is, it says once, few, many or a class for expanded clones.

v_gene	d_gene	j_gene	abundance	CDR3nt	CDR3aa
TRBV5-1	TRBD1	TRBJ2-7	.	TGCGCCAGCAGCCCGACAGGGGACGAGCAGTACTTC	CASSPTGDEQYF
TRBV5-5	.	TRBJ2-7	.	TGTGCCAGCAGCTTGGAGTCGGGCCGCTACGAGCAGTACTTC	CASSLESGRYEQYF
TRBV10-1	.	TRBJ2-1	.	TGCGCCAGCAGTGATTCCTCCTACAATGAGCAGTTCTTC	CASSDSSYNEQFF
TRBV5-4	TRBD2	TRBJ2-7	.	TGTGCCAGCAGCTATGTGACTAGCGGAACATACGAGCAGTACTTC	CASSYVTSGTYEQYF
TRBV6-1	.	TRBJ2-3	.	TGTGCCAGCAGTGAAAATCCTCGCTCCACAGATACGCAGTATTTT	CASSENPRSTDTQYF
TRBV5-6	.	TRBJ2-3	.	TGTGCCAGCAGCGCCCGAGGGTACACAGATACGCAGTATTTT	CASSARGYTDTQYF
TRBV19	TRBD1	TRBJ2-2	.	TGTGCCAGTAGTATAGTAGGACAGGGCGGCGGGGAGCTGTTTTTT	CASSIVGQGGGELFF
TRBV27	.	TRBJ2-7	.	TGTGCCAGCAGTTTCGGCAGGTCCTACGAGCAGTACTTC	CASSFGRSYEQYF
TRBV5-1	TRBD1	TRBJ2-5	.	TGCGCCAGCAGCAGTCTGACGACAGGGGCCCCGGGGGAGACCCAGTACTTC	CASSSLTTGAPGETQYF
TRBV4-1	.	TRBJ1-2	.	TGCGCCAGCAGCCAACCCCATGGTGCTAACTATGGCTACACCTTC	CASSQPHGANYGYTF
TRBV28	.	TRBJ2-7	.	TGTGCCAGCAGGACCGCCGGGGCGGACTCCTACGAGCAGTACTTC	CASRTAGADSYEQYF
TRBV5-6	.	TRBJ2-1	.	TGTGCCCGGATCGGGGTCGTCCCCGAATATGAGCAGTTCTTC	CARIGVVPEYEQFF
TRBV29-1	.	TRBJ2-7	.	TGCAGCGTTGCTATGGTGGGCCGATCCTACGAGCAGTACTTC	CSVAMVGRSYEQYF
TRBV10-3	TRBD2	TRBJ2-1	.	TGTGCCATCAGCTCCCGGGACGCACCGCGACTAGCGGGAGGTGATGAGCAGTTCTTC	CAISSRDAPRLAGGDEQFF
TRBV5-1	TRBD2	TRBJ2-7	.	TGCGCCAGCAGCTGGACTAGCGGGAGTTACGAGCAGTACTTC	CASSWTSGSYEQYF
TRBV7-2	.	TRBJ1-1	once	TGTGCCAGCAGCTTAGGTCAGGTTCCCTCTGAAGCTTTCTTT	CASSLGQVPSEAFF
TRBV6-5	.	TRBJ2-5	medium-sized	TGTGCCAGCAGTTACGACACTACAGGGACAGAGACCCAGTACTTC	CASSYDTTGTETQYF
TRBV4-3	.	TRBJ2-1	once	TGCGCCAGCAGGAGAGAGGGGTACAATGAGCAGTTCTTC	CASRREGYNEQFF
TRBV7-9	TRBD1	TRBJ1-5	few	TGTGCCAGCAGCCCGGGACAGGATAATCAGCCCCAGCATTTT	CASSPGQDNQPQHF
TRBV9	TRBD1	TRBJ1-1	.	TGTGCCAGCAGCGTAGACAGGGGAGGTGGATCTGAAGCTTTCTTT	CASSVDRGGGSEAFF
TRBV19	.	TRBJ2-7	.	TGTGCCAGTAGTATAAGAACAGGGGGGGTCTACGAGCAGTACTTC	CASSIRTGGVYEQYF
TRBV21-1	.	TRBJ2-1	.	TGTGCCAGCAGCCTCTGGAGTGAGACAGGGCCCTACAATGAGCAGTTCTTC	CASSLWSETGPYNEQFF
TRBV9	TRBD1	TRBJ1-6	.	TGTGCCAGCAGTCCGACGGGGACAGAGATTAATTCACCCCTCCACTTT	CASSPTGTEINSPLHF
TRBV7-2	TRBD1	TRBJ1-6	.	TGTGCCAGCAGCTTAGGGGGGACAGGGGTTAATTCACCCCTCCACTTT	CASSLGGTGVNSPLHF
TRBV7-9	.	TRBJ2-5	.	TGTGCCACCCTAGGTGGTCGTCCGGAAGAGACCCAGTACTTC	CATLGGRPEETQYF
TRBV4-3	TRBD2	TRBJ2-5	.	TGCGCCAGCAGCCAAGATCCCGGGACTAGCGGGAGTGGGACGCAAGAGACCCAGTACTTC	CASSQDPGTSGSGTQETQYF
TRBV30	TRBD2	TRBJ2-5	.	TGTGCCTCAAAACTAGCGCTTCAAGAGACCCAGTACTTC	CASKLALQETQYF
TRBV6-1	TRBD2	TRBJ2-3	.	TGTGCCAGCAGTGCGGGACTAGCGGGATTGGCAGATACGCAGTATTTT	CASSAGLAGLADTQYF
TRBV19	TRBD2	TRBJ2-7	once	TGTGCCAGTAGTATAGCCCTCACGACGGGGTGGTCTAGCGGGAGTTTACACGAGCAGTACTTC	CASSIALTTGWSSGSLHEQYF
TRBV29-1	.	TRBJ2-7	.	TGCAGCGTTGAAGAGTATAACCGGGATTCCTACGAGCAGTACTTC	CSVEEYNRDSYEQYF
TRBV4-1	.	TRBJ2-7	few	TGCGCCAGCAGCCAAGAGTGGTGGGTTGGCGAGCAGTACTTC	CASSQEWWVGEQYF
TRBV7-9	TRBD1	TRBJ2-6	once	TGTGCCAGCAGCTCCCCTCAGGGACAGGGGATCTCTGGGGCCAACGTCCTGACTTTC	CASSSPQGQGISGANVLTF
TRBV5-5	TRBD1	TRBJ1-1	few	TGTGCCAGCAGCAGACAGGGGGCCAACACTGAAGCTTTCTTT	CASSRQGANTEAFF
TRBV7-8	.	TRBJ2-3	.	TGTGCCAGCAGCTTGGGGTCCCCAGGGGATACGCAGTATTTT	CASSLGSPGDTQYF
TRBV5-1	TRBD1	TRBJ1-1	.	TGCGCCAGCAGCTTGGGGGACAGATGGAACACTGAAGCTTTCTTT	CASSLGDRWNTEAFF
TRBV7-3	.	TRBJ2-3	.	TGTGCCAGCAGCTTACTTCAGGGGCCTAGCACAGATACGCAGTATTTT	CASSLLQGPSTDTQYF
TRBV7-9	TRBD1	TRBJ1-6	.	TGTGCCAGCAGCTCTCGGGACAGCTCTAATTCACCCCTCCACTTT	CASSSRDSSNSPLHF
TRBV6-1	.	TRBJ1-1	.	TGTGCCAGCAGTGAAGGGAGACACCTGAACACTGAAGCTTTCTTT	CASSEGRHLNTEAFF
TRBV27	.	TRBJ2-5	.	TGTGCCAGCAGTGTTTCTCAGCGATGGCAAGAGACCCAGTACTTC	CASSVSQRWQETQYF
TRBV7-2	TRBD2	TRBJ2-2	.	TGTGCCAGCAGCCCCTCCCGGACGGGACTAGCTGAGAACACCGGGGAGCTGTTTTTT	CASSPSRTGLAENTGELFF
TRBV6-5	TRBD2	TRBJ2-1	.	TGTGCCAGCGTAGGCGGGAGCATCGGCAATGAGCAGTTCTTC	CASVGGSIGNEQFF
TRBV27	.	TRBJ1-5	few	TGTGCCAGCAGTTTAACTCTTGGTCAGCCCCAGCATTTT	CASSLTLGQPQHF
TRBV4-1	TRBD1	TRBJ2-7	few	TGCGCCAGCAGCCAGACGACAGGGGGACACTACGAGCAGTACTTC	CASSQTTGGHYEQYF
TRBV11-2	TRBD2	TRBJ2-2	.	TGTGCCAGCAGCTTACGCGATTTAATAGCGGGAGTTATGGCCGGGGAGCTGTTTTTT	CASSLRDLIAGVMAGELFF
TRBV5-1	.	TRBJ2-2	.	TGCGCCAGCAGCTTGGAGGGACACATGAACACCGGGGAGCTGTTTTTT	CASSLEGHMNTGELFF
TRBV4-2	TRBD1	TRBJ1-2	few	TGTGCCAGCAGCTCAGTGCCGGGACAGGGGTTAATCTATGGCTACACCTTC	CASSSVPGQGLIYGYTF
TRBV7-6	TRBD1	TRBJ2-3	.	TGTGCCAGCAGCCCCATAGGACAGGGTACGCAGTATTTT	CASSPIGQGTQYF
TRBV28	.	TRBJ1-3	once	TGTGCCAGCAGTTTAAGGGTATCATCAAGAAACACCATATATTTT	CASSLRVSSRNTIYF
TRBV7-9	.	TRBJ1-5	few	TGTGCCAGCAGCTCTGACAGTCAGCCCCAGCATTTT	CASSSDSQPQHF
TRBV27	.	TRBJ2-1	.	TGTGCCAGCAGTCCCAGGGCTACCTACAATGAGCAGTTCTTC	CASSPRATYNEQFF